Included here is one T cell receptor (beta chain) sequence, with context. No cognate antigen has been identified for it. Per-base quality was not reported, and no clone a single base away is much larger than it. The data belong to a study of blood T cell repertoires in COVID-19 (TCRdb year 2020). At the level of the whole study: Samples covering the acute and convalescent phases of COVID-19 were provided by collaborators in the United States, Italy and Spain. The prospective study material was composed of cDNA or gDNA derived from T cells, B-cell-depleted T cells, or PBMCs. The dataset comprised deeply sampled blood TCRbeta repertoires from subjects exposed to, actively infected with, or recovered from COVID-19. The repertoires were released in a freely available public database meant as a resource for research on the immune response to SARS-CoV-2. Samples came from the ongoing ImmuneRACE study (first 160 participants) plus 1,254 subjects from 6 global collaborators. Nearly every sample came with metadata listing a de-identified subject ID, COVID-19 status, age in years and sex. HLA class I and class II types, where available, came from metadata supplied by the sample provider rather than from assay-based typing.

TCRbeta CDR3 regions were amplified from genomic DNA using the immunoSEQ Assay, a bias-controlled multiplex PCR. Per the authors' processing: The number of nucleated cells in each sample was estimated from the amplification of reference gene primers within the assay. Sequence reads were collapsed and filtered to measure the absolute abundance of every unique TCRbeta CDR3 rearrangement. For each sample, productive Simpson clonality was calculated by taking the square root of Simpson's diversity index across productive rearrangements. The table was pulled from immuneACCESS by TCRdb, which kept in-frame rearrangements only. Such tables lose some clones; where checked, under half of the loss comes from unresolved V genes, and the rest has no known cause. V and J calls and clone size are copied from that table; D and trimming were computed from the DNA. Across this sample there are more than 100,000 clones, with about 90% seen only once. The ten most abundant clones make up 0.75% to 0.9% of the sample.

Looking up the germline V gene (reference sequence) yields CDR1 SEHNR and CDR2 FQNEAQ. Measured from the cysteine to the phenylalanine, the CDR3 is 17 residues long. CDR3 DNA is the only sequence kept; it has 51 bases, read in frame from the first base. Trimming accounts for 3 bases at V and 7 bases at J, while the number of junction bases matched to no gene is 15. What the work shows at the level of the full study, not this receptor alone: The quantity of clinical and demographic metadata differed by source and by participant and was supplied without curation.

Whole blood was collected in K2EDTA tubes by collaborating institutions according to the institutions' own protocols. For TCRbeta analysis, collaborators shipped samples as frozen whole blood, isolated PBMCs, or DNA extracted from either of those sample types. Sequenced material: peripheral blood. The sequence links TRBV7-9 to TRBJ2-1; the junction holds 7 bases that match TRBD1. This receptor was identified in a woman between 45 and 65 years old with active or convalescent COVID-19. The nucleotide sequence reads as follows: TGTGCCAGCAGCTTCCCCCGACAGGGATCGCTAAGGAATGAGCAGTTCTTC. This translates into CASSFPRQGSLRNEQFF.